The 24 T cell receptor beta chains in this list originate from one sample, sequenced in a study of blood T cell repertoires in COVID-19. Profiling relied on immunoSEQ multiplex PCR, and the TCRdb table lists in-frame clones only, not all of them. The sample holds approximately 180,000 clones, around 80% seen once. The source material was PBMCs or T cells enriched from blood (not recorded which). The receptors were gathered from a woman aged 50 to 60 with acute COVID-19.

The table lists this clone with a count of one. The chain combines TRBV11-1 with TRBJ1-1; no definite D call. The CDR3 totals 19 residues. CDR1 is SGHAT and CDR2 is FQDESV in the germline V gene (reference sequence). Trimming took 0 bases from V and 1 from J, leaving 21 bases between them. For the CDR3, the DNA is TGTGCCAGCAGCTTAGCGAGGTATTTGAGGGAGACACCGAACACTGAAGCTTTCTTT. Its translation: CASSLARYLRETPNTEAFF.

The V gene is TRBV4-2, the J gene TRBJ2-1; 8 bases map to TRBD2. The ends lost 5 bases at V and 6 bases at J; junction bases unmatched: 9. Germline lookup yields CDR1 LGHNA and CDR2 YNFKEQ. The CDR3 sequence is 15 residues long. In nucleotides, the CDR3 is TGTGCCAGCAGCAGAGCGGGGGAGGTAGCCAATGAGCAGTTCTTC. It specifies CASSRAGEVANEQFF.

The chain joins TRBV7-8 to TRBJ2-5; 12 bases match TRBD2. V was pared by 6 bases and J by 4 bases, with 0 bases of the junction left unmatched. This CDR3 is 13 amino acids long. Germline V gene sequence: CDR1 SGHVS, CDR2 FQNEAQ. CDR3 bases: TGTGCCAGCAGACTAGCGGGGGGAGAGACCCAGTACTTC. It is translated as CASRLAGGETQYF.

The gene calls are TRBV29-1 and TRBJ1-3; D unclear. The V and J ends lost 3 bases and 0 bases respectively, with 15 bases between them. Germline V gives CDR1 SQVTM, CDR2 ANQGSEA. The CDR3 spans 16 residues. For the CDR3, the DNA is TGCAGCGTTGATGGAGGAGCAGGCTCCTCTGGAAACACCATATATTTT. It yields the protein CSVDGGAGSSGNTIYF.

This rearrangement joins TRBV6-5 to TRBJ1-6; 7 bases are shared with TRBD1. CDR1 and CDR2 from the germline V gene are MNHEY and SVGAGI. The CDR3 has 12 amino acids. Trimming at V came to 6 bases and at J to 15 bases, leaving 8 bases not matched to a gene. CDR3 loop: CASRAETGVLHF. DNA of the CDR3: TGTGCCAGCAGAGCAGAAACAGGGGTCCTCCACTTT.

The chain joins TRBV11-2 to TRBJ2-1; D is perhaps TRBD2 (6 bases). V lost 7 bases to trimming and J lost 2 bases, with 24 bases between them. Germline V gene data show CDR1 as SGHAT and CDR2 as FQNNGV. There are 18 residues in the CDR3. In DNA form, the CDR3 reads TGTGCCAGCAAGGGTGCGTCCTGGCGGCGGGGCCCCTACAATGAGCAGTTCTTC. This translates into CASKGASWRRGPYNEQFF.

The chain links TRBV24-1 to TRBJ1-2, with D tentatively TRBD1 (5 bases). Germline lookup yields CDR1 KGHDR and CDR2 SFDVKD. V gave up 3 bases and J gave up 5 bases, with 9 bases separating them. The CDR3 is 13 residues long. CDR3 nucleotides: TGTGCCACCAGTGATGGCGACAGTTATGGCTACACCTTC. It yields the protein CATSDGDSYGYTF.

This chain uses TRBV20-1 with TRBJ1-5; perhaps TRBD1 as D (5 bases). This CDR3 spans 15 amino acids. The V gene lost 3 bases and the J gene lost 4 bases, with 16 bases spanning the gap. CDR1 is DFQATT, CDR2 SNEGSKA, per germline (reference sequence). The DNA for the CDR3 is TGCAGTGCTAGTCCGAGGAATAAGGGGAATCAGCCCCAGCATTTT. Residues: CSASPRNKGNQPQHF.

This clone was seen only once. The V and J genes are TRBV27 and TRBJ1-6; D call uncertain. V was clipped by 4 bases and J by 0 bases, with 4 bases between them. The CDR3 totals 14 residues. CDR1 is MNHEY and CDR2 is SMNVEV in the germline V gene (reference sequence). CDR3 in DNA: TGTGCCAGCAGTTCGCGCTCCTATAATTCACCCCTCCACTTT. It yields the protein CASSSRSYNSPLHF.

This sequence joins TRBV7-6 and TRBJ1-6, with no clear D. CDR1 and CDR2 (germline): SGHVS, FNYEAQ. The germline V and J ends were trimmed by 6 bases and 5 bases, with 11 bases remaining between them. The CDR3 spans 14 residues. The CDR3 loop is CASRSRVDNSPLHF. The CDR3 DNA reads as TGTGCCAGCAGGTCCCGGGTTGATAATTCACCCCTCCACTTT.

The count of this clone is one. The chain joins TRBV5-1 to TRBJ1-6; D unresolved. Per the germline V gene, CDR1 is SGHRS and CDR2 is YFSETQ. Deletions cut 4 bases from V and 3 bases from J, with 17 bases between. This CDR3 is built from 17 residues. The CDR3 region is CASSLAPGGLYNSPLHF. In nucleotides, the CDR3 is TGCGCCAGCAGCCTGGCCCCTGGAGGACTCTATAATTCACCCCTCCACTTT.

The CDR3 is CASSLYGVEQFF. In DNA form, the CDR3 reads TGTGCCAGCAGCTTATACGGGGTGGAGCAGTTCTTC. V gene TRBV7-2 combines with J gene TRBJ2-1; perhaps TRBD2 as D (5 bases). The V end lost 2 bases, the J end lost 10 bases, and 9 bases lay between the germline ends. CDR3 length: 12 amino acids. Germline assignment: CDR1 SGHTA and CDR2 FQGNSA. The variable domain in full, with the rest retrieved from reference TRBV7-2 and TRBJ2-1, is GAGVSQSPSNKVTEKGKDVELRCDPISGHTALYWYRQSLGQGLEFLIYFQGNSAPDKSGLPSDRFSAERTGGSVSTLTIQRTQQEDSAVYLCASSLYGVEQFFGPGTRLTVL.

This clone was seen ten or more times. This sequence joins TRBV6-4 and TRBJ2-5, with 9 bases fitting TRBD2. Germline trimming cut 3 bases from V and 1 base from J; bases unmatched to any gene: 0. The germline CDR1 and CDR2 sequences are MRHNA and SNTAGT. CDR3 length: 14 residues. As DNA, the CDR3 is TGTGCCAGCAGTGAGCGGGGGGGCCAAGAGACCCAGTACTTC. It is translated as CASSERGGQETQYF.

The chain combines TRBV7-2 with TRBJ1-5; D perhaps matches TRBD1 (6 bases). Between the trimmed V and J ends, which lost 5 bases and 0 bases, there was a span of 23 bases. The CDR3 runs 19 residues. The germline V gene encodes CDR1 SGHTA and CDR2 FQGNSA. As DNA, the CDR3 is TGTGCCAGCAGCCACTGGGGGGGACAAGGGACCTCTAGCAATCAGCCCCAGCATTTT. Its translation is CASSHWGGQGTSSNQPQHF.

V and J are TRBV28 and TRBJ1-1; a weak D match, TRBD1 (6 bases). The CDR3 length is 14 residues. Trimming left V 2 bases short and J 11 bases short, with 18 bases between. CDR1 is MDHEN, CDR2 SYDVKM, per germline. CDR3 DNA: TGTGCCAGCAGTTTACGCCTACAGGGCCCTGTCGCTTTCTTT. This translates into CASSLRLQGPVAFF.

The chain joins TRBV4-1 to TRBJ2-2, with 7 bases matching TRBD1. This CDR3 is 14 amino acids long. CDR1 is MGHRA and CDR2 is YSYEKL in the germline V gene. The trim removed 7 bases at V and 5 bases at J, leaving 7 bases unmatched. The CDR3 here is CASTEGARTGELFF. The CDR3, as DNA: TGCGCCAGCACTGAGGGGGCTAGGACCGGGGAGCTGTTTTTT.

This clone was detected once. The V and J genes are TRBV11-2 and TRBJ1-1, with D possibly matching TRBD1 (5 bases). This CDR3 is 16 amino acids long. Germline CDR1 and CDR2: SGHAT and FQNNGV. V lost 3 bases to trimming and J lost 0 bases, with 14 bases between them. CDR3 protein: CASSFGQGMVNTEAFF. In nucleotides, the CDR3 is TGTGCCAGCAGCTTCGGCCAGGGCATGGTGAACACTGAAGCTTTCTTT.

V and J are TRBV6-2 or TRBV6-3 and TRBJ1-3; 7 nucleotides match TRBD1. Per the germline V gene, CDR1 is MNHEY and CDR2 is SVGEGT. The CDR3 length is 15 residues. V gave up 6 bases and J gave up 0 bases; unmatched junction bases: 5. CDR3 region: CASSPWDSSGNTIYF. CDR3 in DNA: TGTGCCAGCAGCCCGTGGGACAGCTCTGGAAACACCATATATTTT.

This clone was seen only a few times. The V call is TRBV27, the J call TRBJ2-2; 7 bases match TRBD1. This CDR3 has 13 amino acids. V lost 3 bases, J lost 7 bases, and 2 bases stayed unmatched. Germline V gene sequence: CDR1 MNHEY, CDR2 SMNVEV (reference sequence). The CDR3 spells CASSLTGLGELFF. CDR3 DNA sequence: TGTGCCAGCAGTTTGACAGGGCTCGGGGAGCTGTTTTTT.

This chain joins TRBV6-2 or TRBV6-3 and TRBJ1-1; possibly TRBD1 for D (5 bases). The germline V and J ends were trimmed by 2 bases and 1 base, with 14 bases remaining between them. The CDR3 consists of 16 residues. Looked up from germline, CDR1 is MNHEY and CDR2 is SVGEGT. The CDR3 is CASSYGGKGGNTEAFF. CDR3 sequence (DNA): TGTGCCAGCAGTTACGGGGGGAAGGGCGGGAACACTGAAGCTTTCTTT.

The chain has TRBV5-1 and TRBJ1-6; 7 bases fit TRBD1. The length of the CDR3 is 15 residues. The V segment lost 0 bases and the J segment 9 bases; nucleotides outside the gene matches: 6. In germline, CDR1 is SGHRS, CDR2 YFSETQ. CDR3 sequence reads: CASSLGGTEFSPLHF. Here the CDR3 DNA reads TGCGCCAGCAGCTTGGGTGGGACAGAGTTTTCACCCCTCCACTTT.

The genes are TRBV7-2 and TRBJ2-7, with a tentative D call TRBD2 (7 bases). CDR1 is SGHTA and CDR2 is FQGNSA in the germline V gene. The CDR3 is made up of 16 amino acids. Trimming removed 5 bases at V and 0 bases at J, with 17 bases between. The CDR3 here is CASSRVGGPSSYEQYV. CDR3 DNA: TGTGCCAGCAGCAGAGTCGGGGGGCCAAGCTCCTACGAGCAGTACGTC.

This clone was recorded only once. V and J are TRBV27 and TRBJ1-1; TRBD1 is a possible D gene (5 bases). V dropped 1 base and J dropped 3 bases, with 9 bases sitting between them. The germline V gene encodes CDR1 MNHEY and CDR2 SMNVEV (reference sequence). The length of the CDR3 is 14 residues. The CDR3 coding sequence is TGTGCCAGCAGTTTATATGGAGGGGACACTGAAGCTTTCTTT. Its protein product is CASSLYGGDTEAFF.

The chain couples TRBV5-1 to TRBJ2-2; no clear D. Germline values: CDR1 SGHRS, CDR2 YFSETQ. Trimming took 0 bases from V and 2 from J, leaving 8 bases between them. CDR3 size: 15 residues. CDR3: CASSLDRSNTGELFF. The CDR3 DNA is TGCGCCAGCAGCTTGGACAGATCCAACACCGGGGAGCTGTTTTTT.